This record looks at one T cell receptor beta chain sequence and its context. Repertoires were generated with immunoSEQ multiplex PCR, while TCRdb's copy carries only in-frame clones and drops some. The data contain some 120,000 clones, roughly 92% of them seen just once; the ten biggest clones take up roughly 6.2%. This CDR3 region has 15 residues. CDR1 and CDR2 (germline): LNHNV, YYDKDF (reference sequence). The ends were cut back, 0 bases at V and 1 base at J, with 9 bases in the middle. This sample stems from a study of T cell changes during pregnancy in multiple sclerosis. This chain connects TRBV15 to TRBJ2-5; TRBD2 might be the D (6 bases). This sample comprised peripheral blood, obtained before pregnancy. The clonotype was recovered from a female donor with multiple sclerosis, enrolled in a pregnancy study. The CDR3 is CATSRDGEAQETQYF. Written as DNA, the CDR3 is TGTGCCACCAGCAGAGATGGGGAGGCCCAAGAGACCCAGTACTTC. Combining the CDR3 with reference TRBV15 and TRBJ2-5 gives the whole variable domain DAMVIQNPRYQVTQFGKPVTLSCSQTLNHNVMYWYQQKSSQAPKLLFHYYDKDFNNEADTPDNFQSRRPNTSFCFLDIRSPGLGDTAMYLCATSRDGEAQETQYFGPGTRLLVL.